This T cell receptor (beta chain) was observed in a study of CXCR3-negative and CXCR3-positive naive CD8 T cells. The CDR3 is made up of 13 amino acids. Germline CDR1 SGHRS, CDR2 YFSETQ. Every subset of CD8+ T cells was sorted in triplicate at approximately 310,000 cells each. Researchers prepared the TRB cDNA libraries using 5' RACE with UMI labels. TCRdb reprocessed the 5' RACE reads and stores each CDR3 protein as one record, lacking DNA. The sample table sets out 85,000 to 120,000 distinct CDR3 sequences. In the case of this clonotype: Its target is not known.

Regarding the study as a whole: Comparably high diversity was seen in both naive subsets, and much lower diversity in memory CD8+ cells. Partial loss of CXCR3 expression followed cryopreservation; most assays used fresh PBMCs. CXCR3-positive naive cells carried more hydrophobic TRB CDR3s than CXCR3-negative naive cells did.

Sequencing was done on a sample of naive CXCR3+ CD8+ T cells from blood. The subset denotes: CD45RO-CCR7+CD27+CD95- naive CD8+ T cells expressing CXCR3 (TNR3+). J is TRBJ1-1 and V is TRBV5-1. The TCR was taken from a human donor in good health. Some clones in this sample may be carry-over from other donors' samples. CDR3 protein: CASSLERSTEAFF.